One T cell receptor (beta chain) is described in this entry. The target of this receptor is not known. Per-nucleotide qualities are absent, and no much larger clonotype sits a single base away. The data were taken from a study of blood T cell repertoires in COVID-19 (dated by TCRdb to about 2020). Regarding the study in general: The collaborator samples originated in the United States, Italy and Spain and spanned the acute and convalescent phases of COVID-19. Where available, HLA class I and class II types were taken from metadata supplied by the sample provider and were not determined by assay-based typing. The repertoires were made available in a free public database intended to serve as a resource for research on the immune response to SARS-CoV-2. Deeply sampled blood TCRbeta repertoires from subjects exposed to, actively infected with, or recovered from COVID-19 were included in the dataset. The samples were drawn from two sources: the first 160 participants of the ongoing ImmuneRACE study, and 1,254 subjects contributed by 6 global collaborators. Nearly every sample came with metadata listing a de-identified subject ID, COVID-19 status, age in years and sex. The prospective study material was composed of cDNA or gDNA derived from T cells, B-cell-depleted T cells, or PBMCs. Points the paper makes about the study in general: How much clinical and demographic metadata was included differed by source and by participant, and the metadata was provided uncurated.

The CDR3, cysteine through phenylalanine, is 17 amino acids long. Only CDR3 DNA remains: 51 bases, in frame from the first base. Based on the germline V gene (reference sequence), the CDR1 and CDR2 sequences are MNHEY and SMNVEV. V is trimmed back by 5 bases and J by 0 bases, and the junction contains 9 bases that no gene match accounts for. Samples from volunteer blood donors who had recovered from COVID-19 were contributed by a second Seattle source. Each collaborating institution followed its own protocols to collect whole blood in K2EDTA tubes. For TCRbeta analysis, collaborators shipped samples in one of three forms: frozen whole blood, isolated PBMCs, or DNA extracted from either of those sample types. The immunoSEQ Assay, a bias-controlled multiplex PCR, was used to amplify TCRbeta CDR3 regions from genomic DNA. On the authors' methods: The number of nucleated cells in each sample was estimated by amplification of reference gene primers within the assay. Sequence reads were collapsed and filtered to measure the absolute abundance of every unique TCRbeta CDR3 rearrangement. For each sample, productive Simpson clonality was calculated as the square root of Simpson's diversity index over productive rearrangements. The table was pulled from immuneACCESS by TCRdb, which kept in-frame rearrangements only. Such tables lose some clones; where checked, under half of the loss comes from unresolved V genes, and the rest has no known cause. The V and J calls and clone size come from that table; D and trimming were worked out from the DNA. The sample table lists some 130,000 clones, more than 70% of them with a count of one. Together, the top ten hold under 15% of the sample.

This chain is built from TRBV27 and TRBJ2-3; 9 bases in between match TRBD1. Sequences were obtained from peripheral blood. The source is a woman between 25 and 40 years old who had recovered from COVID-19. The CDR3 protein: CASSPTGGFRSTDTQYF. At the DNA level, the sequence is TGTGCCAGCAGTCCGACAGGGGGATTCCGGAGCACAGATACGCAGTATTTT.